These 16 T cell receptor beta chains were sequenced from one sample in a study of a mutant IDH1 vaccine in newly diagnosed glioma. These TCRs' antigens remain unknown. Using immunoSEQ multiplex PCR, the repertoire was profiled, and TCRdb retains in-frame clones only, with some absent. The table includes tens of thousands of clones, around 84% detected once. Indicated time point: week 11, during vaccination. Doses of 300 ug of mutant IDH1 20-mer peptide were given with topical imiquimod. The specimen was PBMCs, collected from a glioma patient whose treatment included an IDH1 peptide vaccine. These receptors were taken from a man aged 40-50 years with glioma.

The chain is built from TRBV19 and TRBJ2-1; tentative D call: TRBD2 (6 bases). V gave up 3 bases and J gave up 13 bases, with 10 bases separating them. The CDR3 consists of 11 residues. Germline V lookup: CDR1 LNHDA, CDR2 SQIVND (reference sequence). The DNA for the CDR3 is TGTGCCAGTAGTATTGGGGACTCCCAGTTCTTC. This codes for CASSIGDSQFF.

This clone was found once. V is TRBV7-9 and J is TRBJ1-5; D unresolved. The CDR3 spans 15 residues. Trimming cost V 5 bases and J 0 bases, with 11 bases left between them. Germline lookup yields CDR1 SEHNR and CDR2 FQNEAQ (reference sequence). CDR3 amino acids: CASSPPGDSNQPQHF. Written as DNA, the CDR3 is TGTGCCAGCAGCCCCCCTGGAGATAGCAATCAGCCCCAGCATTTT. The whole variable domain, remainder taken from reference TRBV7-9 and TRBJ1-5, is DTGVSQNPRHKITKRGQNVTFRCDPISEHNRLYWYRQTLGQGPEFLTYFQNEAQLEKSRLLSDRFSAERPKGSFSTLEIQRTEQGDSAMYLCASSPPGDSNQPQHFGDGTRLSIL.

The chain combines TRBV28 with TRBJ2-7, with TRBD1 as a possible D gene (5 bases). The germline V gene has CDR1 MDHEN and CDR2 SYDVKM. The CDR3 contains 13 residues. Trimming left V 6 bases short and J 1 base short, with 10 bases between. The CDR3 is CASSLTASYEQYF. The CDR3 nucleotides read TGTGCCAGCAGCCTGACAGCATCCTACGAGCAGTACTTC. Looking up the rest from reference TRBV28 and TRBJ2-7 gives the full variable domain: DVKVTQSSRYLVKRTGEKVFLECVQDMDHENMFWYRQDPGLGLRLIYFSYDVKMKEKGDIPEGYSVSREKKERFSLILESASTNQTSMYLCASSLTASYEQYFGPGTRLTVT.

This clone was observed a single time. The CDR3 loop is CATSSGLAGRYEQYF. Here the CDR3 DNA reads TGTGCCACCAGCAGTGGACTAGCGGGAAGGTACGAGCAGTACTTC. The chain couples TRBV15 to TRBJ2-7; 12 positions match TRBD2. V gave up 3 bases and J gave up 4 bases; unmatched junction bases: 4. The CDR3 has 15 residues. CDR1 LNHNV and CDR2 YYDKDF come from the germline V gene (reference sequence).

V and J are TRBV7-9 and TRBJ2-7; maybe TRBD2 (5 bases). This CDR3 is built from 13 residues. Germline lookup yields CDR1 SEHNR and CDR2 FQNEAQ (reference sequence). Trimming stripped 6 bases from V and 6 bases from J, with 15 bases between. The CDR3 sequence: CASSHKPGGEQYF. The CDR3 DNA sequence: TGTGCCAGCAGTCACAAACCTGGAGGCGAGCAGTACTTC.

The chain employs TRBV19 and TRBJ1-1, with D possibly matching TRBD1 (5 bases). The V end was cut by 0 bases, the J end by 4 bases, with 15 bases between. The CDR3 runs to 16 residues. Germline V CDR1 and CDR2: LNHDA, SQIVND (reference sequence). CDR3 region: CASSIDSAGLATEAFF. CDR3 bases: TGTGCCAGTAGTATAGATTCGGCAGGGTTGGCCACTGAAGCTTTCTTT.

The V and J genes are TRBV14 and TRBJ2-7; D gene unclear. Trimming shortened V by 7 bases and J by 3 bases, and 13 bases separated the two germline ends. Germline V gene sequence: CDR1 SGHDN, CDR2 FVKESK. This CDR3 spans 13 amino acids. The CDR3 coding sequence is TGTGCCAGCAAAAGAATAGAGGACTACGAGCAGTACTTC. The encoded protein is CASKRIEDYEQYF.

This chain uses TRBV4-2 with TRBJ2-1; TRBD2 aligns across 9 bases. The trim removed 2 bases at V and 7 bases at J, leaving 6 bases unmatched. CDR1 is LGHNA and CDR2 is YNFKEQ in the germline V gene. This CDR3 has 15 residues. The CDR3 nucleotides are TGTGCCAGCAGCCAATTGGGCGGGAGGGGGAATGAGCAGTTCTTC. Translation gives CASSQLGGRGNEQFF.

Comments on this clone: Other DNA sequences from this sample encode an identical CDR3 as well. The V and J genes are TRBV19 and TRBJ1-5, with a weak D call TRBD1 (5 bases). Per the germline V gene, CDR1 is LNHDA and CDR2 is SQIVND (reference sequence). V was trimmed by 1 base and J by 5 bases, leaving 6 bases between them. This CDR3 is built from 13 residues. DNA for the CDR3: TGTGCCAGTAGTATAGGCAGGGATCAGCCCCAGCATTTT. This translates into CASSIGRDQPQHF.

This chain joins TRBV15 and TRBJ1-5, with D possibly being TRBD1 (5 bases). Germline V gene sequence: CDR1 LNHNV, CDR2 YYDKDF (reference sequence). V lost 2 bases and J lost 7, with 15 bases in between. The CDR3 loop spans 15 amino acids. DNA of the CDR3: TGTGCCACCAGCAGATGGTCGGGGCCGGGGCAGCCCCAGCATTTT. Translation: CATSRWSGPGQPQHF.

The CDR3, as DNA: TGTGCCAGTAGTCGGGGACAGGTAGCGACTGAAGCTTTCTTT. This codes for CASSRGQVATEAFF. The rearrangement joins TRBV19 to TRBJ1-1, with 8 bases identical to TRBD1. The CDR3 consists of 14 residues. The V gene's germline CDR1 is LNHDA and CDR2 SQIVND (reference sequence). V lost 5 bases and J lost 5; bases outside the gene matches: 7.

J is TRBJ2-3 and V is TRBV10-3; D is unclear. Germline values: CDR1 ENHRY, CDR2 SYGVKD. V gave up 3 bases and J gave up 5 bases, with 6 bases separating them. The length of the CDR3 is 12 residues. The CDR3 nucleotides are TGTGCCATCAGTGATTTTGGAGATACGCAGTATTTT. Encoded protein: CAISDFGDTQYF.

The rearrangement joins TRBV11-2 to TRBJ1-1, with D hard to call. The CDR3 has 15 residues. Trimming pared 2 bases from V and 7 bases from J, leaving 17 bases between. The germline V gene has CDR1 SGHAT and CDR2 FQNNGV. CDR3 amino acids: CASSLSGISGLEAFF. The DNA of the CDR3 is TGTGCCAGCAGCTTATCGGGGATTTCAGGCCTTGAAGCTTTCTTT. Complete variable domain (other parts from reference TRBV11-2 and TRBJ1-1): EAGVAQSPRYKIIEKRQSVAFWCNPISGHATLYWYQQILGQGPKLLIQFQNNGVVDDSQLPKDRFSAERLKGVDSTLKIQPAKLEDSAVYLCASSLSGISGLEAFFGQGTRLTVV.

This chain links TRBV6-5 with TRBJ2-7; 10 bases agree with TRBD1. Trimming took 9 bases from V and 3 from J; bases not matched to a gene: 5. CDR3 size: 13 residues. Germline V gene sequence: CDR1 MNHEY, CDR2 SVGAGI. CDR3 region: CASGQGEYYEQYF. CDR3 bases: TGTGCCAGTGGACAGGGGGAATACTACGAGCAGTACTTC.

The chain has TRBV6-5 and TRBJ1-2; the match to TRBD1 covers 8 bases. The germline V gene has CDR1 MNHEY and CDR2 SVGAGI. This CDR3 region has 13 residues. V lost 2 bases and J lost 5; bases outside the gene matches: 1. CDR3 nucleotide sequence: TGTGCCAGCAGTTACGACAGGGGTTATGGCTACACCTTC. This gives the protein CASSYDRGYGYTF.

This clone was detected once. The chain uses TRBV29-1 and TRBJ2-1, with D unclear. V gave up 4 bases and J gave up 5 bases, with 18 bases separating them. The germline CDR1 and CDR2 sequences are SQVTM and ANQGSEA. The CDR3 is 15 residues long. The CDR3 nucleotides read TGCAGCGTTGTGTCTCGCGCGTATAACAACAATGAGCAGTTCTTC. Its translation: CSVVSRAYNNNEQFF.